This is a list of T cell receptor beta chains from one sample in a study of blood T cell repertoires in COVID-19. Using immunoSEQ multiplex PCR, the repertoire was profiled, and TCRdb retains in-frame clones only, with some absent. Among more than 85,000 clones listed, about 86% were seen once. Sequenced input: peripheral blood. These receptors were taken from a man aged 60-69 years with acute or convalescent COVID-19. Both conserved end residues are part of each CDR3. The D gene is left open where the match is weak. The size field is filled for only some rows; it gives once, few, many or a size class.

j_gene | d_gene | v_gene | abundance | CDR3aa | CDR3nt
TRBJ2-5 | TRBD2 | TRBV28 | NA | CASSRGAGAQETQYF | TGTGCCAGCAGCCGCGGAGCGGGAGCACAAGAGACCCAGTACTTC
TRBJ2-5 | NA | TRBV10-1 | NA | CASSEQYQETQYF | TGCGCCAGCAGTGAACAGTACCAAGAGACCCAGTACTTC
TRBJ1-1 | NA | TRBV7-9 | NA | CASTPTGLNTEAFF | TGTGCCAGCACTCCGACAGGCCTGAACACTGAAGCTTTCTTT
TRBJ2-1 | TRBD2 | TRBV6-5 | NA | CASSYSILAGGNEQFF | TGTGCCAGCAGTTACTCGATCCTAGCGGGAGGGAATGAGCAGTTCTTC
TRBJ2-1 | NA | TRBV6-2/TRBV6-3 | NA | CASSYLGLPTYNEQFF | TGTGCCAGCAGTTACCTGGGACTTCCTACCTACAATGAGCAGTTCTTC
TRBJ1-1 | NA | TRBV7-9 | NA | CASSPSGGAGTEAFF | TGTGCCAGCAGCCCCAGCGGGGGCGCGGGCACTGAAGCTTTCTTT
TRBJ2-2 | NA | TRBV11-2 | NA | CASSGRVLDTGELFF | TGTGCCAGCAGTGGGCGGGTTCTCGATACCGGGGAGCTGTTTTTT
TRBJ2-5 | NA | TRBV18 | NA | CASSPMGLAETQYF | TGTGCCAGCTCACCAATGGGGCTGGCGGAGACCCAGTACTTC
TRBJ1-3 | NA | TRBV6-5 | NA | CASSYSATGARNTIYF | TGTGCCAGCAGTTACTCCGCAACGGGAGCTAGAAACACCATATATTTT
TRBJ1-1 | NA | TRBV6-5 | NA | CASSYSMGGRTEAFF | TGTGCCAGCAGTTACTCGATGGGGGGGAGGACTGAAGCTTTCTTT
TRBJ2-1 | TRBD2 | TRBV11-3 | few | CASSLGTSGRRTGNEQFF | TGTGCCAGCAGCTTAGGGACTAGCGGGAGACGGACGGGGAATGAGCAGTTCTTC
TRBJ2-1 | NA | TRBV30 | NA | CTTISYNEQFF | TGTACGACAATCTCCTACAATGAGCAGTTCTTC
TRBJ2-3 | NA | TRBV5-4 | NA | CASRTGTSTDTQYF | TGTGCCAGCAGAACGGGGACTAGCACAGATACGCAGTATTTT
TRBJ1-1 | TRBD1 | TRBV5-6 | NA | CASSWRGGQGAEAFF | TGTGCCAGCAGCTGGAGGGGTGGACAGGGGGCTGAAGCTTTCTTT
TRBJ1-5 | NA | TRBV29-1 | NA | CSCGAGREPQHF | TGCAGCTGTGGGGCAGGTCGGGAGCCCCAGCATTTT
TRBJ1-5 | NA | TRBV6-6 | NA | CASSGGTVGNQPQHF | TGTGCCAGCTCGGGAGGGACCGTCGGCAATCAGCCCCAGCATTTT
TRBJ2-5 | NA | TRBV9 | NA | CASSVAGQETQYF | TGTGCCAGCAGCGTAGCGGGTCAAGAGACCCAGTACTTC
TRBJ1-1 | TRBD1 | TRBV3-1/TRBV3-2 | NA | CASSQAPGQGAEAFF | TGTGCCAGCAGCCAAGCCCCGGGACAGGGGGCTGAAGCTTTCTTT
TRBJ2-1 | TRBD1 | TRBV29-1 | NA | CSALGTGVWNEQFF | TGCAGCGCCCTAGGCACAGGGGTTTGGAATGAGCAGTTCTTC
TRBJ1-5 | TRBD1 | TRBV7-9 | NA | CASSLVGTGPTEPQHF | TGTGCCAGCAGCTTAGTCGGGACAGGGCCCACGGAGCCCCAGCATTTT
TRBJ1-5 | NA | TRBV21-1 | once | CASSSKGAKFQPQHF | TGTGCCAGCAGCAGTAAAGGGGCGAAGTTTCAGCCCCAGCATTTT
TRBJ2-1 | TRBD1 | TRBV7-9 | NA | CASRWRTGGDEQFF | TGTGCCAGCAGATGGAGGACAGGGGGAGATGAGCAGTTCTTC
TRBJ1-1 | NA | TRBV6-5 | few | CASRPPSGLRAFF | TGTGCCAGCAGACCCCCCTCAGGGCTGAGGGCTTTCTTT
TRBJ1-5 | NA | TRBV27 | NA | CASRLSRGQPQHF | TGTGCCAGCAGGCTCTCCCGGGGACAGCCCCAGCATTTT
TRBJ1-1 | NA | TRBV7-3 | few | CASSLYGNTEAFF | TGTGCCAGCAGCTTATACGGGAACACTGAAGCTTTCTTT
TRBJ2-4 | TRBD2 | TRBV7-9 | few | CASSPLGLAGSKNIQYF | TGTGCCAGCAGCCCCCTAGGACTAGCGGGTTCCAAAAACATTCAGTACTTC
TRBJ1-5 | TRBD1 | TRBV19 | once | CASRPGQGAQPQHF | TGTGCCAGTAGGCCAGGACAGGGAGCTCAGCCCCAGCATTTT
TRBJ2-1 | TRBD2 | TRBV10-2 | NA | CASSGDWTSGRYNEQFF | TGCGCCAGCAGTGGGGACTGGACTAGCGGGAGGTACAATGAGCAGTTCTTC
TRBJ1-1 | NA | TRBV29-1 | NA | CSVESSNTEAFF | TGCAGCGTTGAATCCTCGAACACTGAAGCTTTCTTT
TRBJ1-3 | NA | TRBV10-2 | NA | CASSEPEQGGGNTIYF | TGCGCCAGCAGTGAGCCGGAACAGGGAGGGGGAAACACCATATATTTT
TRBJ2-5 | NA | TRBV5-5 | NA | CASSLVAVGGETQYF | TGTGCCAGCAGCTTGGTGGCAGTCGGAGGGGAGACCCAGTACTTC
TRBJ1-2 | TRBD1 | TRBV7-9 | NA | CASSKDRGIGYTF | TGTGCCAGCAGCAAAGACAGGGGTATCGGCTACACCTTC
TRBJ1-1 | NA | TRBV11-2 | few | CASSLEAGHTEAFF | TGTGCCAGCAGCTTAGAGGCGGGCCACACTGAAGCTTTCTTT
TRBJ2-1 | TRBD2 | TRBV9 | NA | CASSALPGTSGGAYNEQFF | TGTGCCAGCAGCGCCCTCCCCGGGACTAGCGGGGGAGCCTACAATGAGCAGTTCTTC
TRBJ2-1 | TRBD2 | TRBV5-1 | NA | CASSLSLAGGREQFF | TGCGCCAGCAGCCTTTCACTAGCGGGGGGGCGTGAGCAGTTCTTC
TRBJ2-3 | NA | TRBV5-4 | NA | CASSSTTVTQYF | TGTGCCAGCAGCTCCACGACAGTTACGCAGTATTTT
TRBJ2-5 | TRBD2 | TRBV7-6 | NA | CASSLGGRETQYF | TGTGCCAGCAGCTTGGGAGGGCGAGAGACCCAGTACTTC
TRBJ1-2 | TRBD1 | TRBV19 | NA | CASTDAENRGRNGYTF | TGTGCCAGTACTGACGCGGAGAACAGGGGGCGGAATGGCTACACCTTC
TRBJ2-2 | TRBD1 | TRBV28 | once | CASVDRVGVGTGELFF | TGTGCCAGCGTAGACAGGGTAGGGGTCGGCACCGGGGAGCTGTTTTTT